This TCR beta chain was identified during a study of blood T cell repertoires in COVID-19. Method: immunoSEQ multiplex PCR; TCRdb's copy keeps in-frame clones and lacks some. The sample includes about 100,000 clones, about 85% of them seen just once. Germline lookup yields CDR1 SNHLY and CDR2 FYNNEI. V was pared by 5 bases and J by 5 bases, with 24 bases between. This CDR3 contains 17 residues. The sample comprised peripheral blood. The chain carries TRBV2 and TRBJ2-5, with D maybe TRBD2 (6 bases). This TCR was sampled from a human donor in a cohort sampled during active COVID-19. CDR3 DNA sequence: TGTGCCAGCAGTTCCCCCTTAAAACTAGCCCTGAAGGAGACCCAGTACTTC. The encoded protein is CASSSPLKLALKETQYF.